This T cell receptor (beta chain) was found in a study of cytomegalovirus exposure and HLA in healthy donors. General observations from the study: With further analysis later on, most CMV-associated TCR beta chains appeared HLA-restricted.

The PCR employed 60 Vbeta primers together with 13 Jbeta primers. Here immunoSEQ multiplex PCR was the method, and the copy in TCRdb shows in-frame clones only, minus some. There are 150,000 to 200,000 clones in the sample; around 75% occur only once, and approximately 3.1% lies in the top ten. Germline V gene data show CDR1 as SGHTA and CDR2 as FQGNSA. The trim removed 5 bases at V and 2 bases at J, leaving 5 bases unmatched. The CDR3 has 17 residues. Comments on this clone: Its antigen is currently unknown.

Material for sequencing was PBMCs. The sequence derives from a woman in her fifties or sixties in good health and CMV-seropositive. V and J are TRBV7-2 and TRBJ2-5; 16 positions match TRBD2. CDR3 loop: CASSLGTSGGGQETQYF. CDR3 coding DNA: TGTGCCAGCAGCCTGGGGACTAGCGGGGGGGGGCAAGAGACCCAGTACTTC.